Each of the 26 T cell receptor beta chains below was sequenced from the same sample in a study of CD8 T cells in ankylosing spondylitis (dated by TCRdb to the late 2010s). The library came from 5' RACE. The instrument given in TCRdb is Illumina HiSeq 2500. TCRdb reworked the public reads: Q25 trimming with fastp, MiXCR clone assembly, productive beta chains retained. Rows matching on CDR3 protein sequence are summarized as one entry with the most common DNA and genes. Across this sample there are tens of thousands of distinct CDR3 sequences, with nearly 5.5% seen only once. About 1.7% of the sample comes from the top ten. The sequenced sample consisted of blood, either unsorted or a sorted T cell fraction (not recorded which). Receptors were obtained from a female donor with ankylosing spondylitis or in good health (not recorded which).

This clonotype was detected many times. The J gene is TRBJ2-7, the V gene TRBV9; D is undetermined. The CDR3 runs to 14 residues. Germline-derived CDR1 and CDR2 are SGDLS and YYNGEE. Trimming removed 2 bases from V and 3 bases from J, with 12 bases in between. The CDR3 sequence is CASSVGFQDYEQYF. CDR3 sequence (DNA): TGTGCCAGCAGCGTTGGATTTCAAGACTACGAGCAGTACTTC.

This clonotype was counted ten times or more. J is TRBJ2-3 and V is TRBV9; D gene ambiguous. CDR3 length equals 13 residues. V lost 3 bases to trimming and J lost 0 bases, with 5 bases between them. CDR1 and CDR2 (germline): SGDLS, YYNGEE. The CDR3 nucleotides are TGTGCCAGCAGCGCCACTAGCACAGATACGCAGTATTTT. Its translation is CASSATSTDTQYF.

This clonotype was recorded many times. DNA of the CDR3: TGTGCCAGCAGCGTAGCCCCCAGCGGGGGGGCGTGGGGGGAAGGGACCCAGTACTTC. Encoded protein: CASSVAPSGGAWGEGTQYF. The V call is TRBV9, the J call TRBJ2-5; 10 bases are a match to TRBD2. Germline V gene lookup returns CDR1 SGDLS and CDR2 YYNGEE. The CDR3 is 19 amino acids. With 0 bases clipped from V and 7 bases from J, the junction kept 18 bases outside the gene matches.

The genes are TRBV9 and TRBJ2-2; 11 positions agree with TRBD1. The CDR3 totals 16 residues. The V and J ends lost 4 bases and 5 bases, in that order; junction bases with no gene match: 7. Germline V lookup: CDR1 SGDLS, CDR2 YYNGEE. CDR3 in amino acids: CASSPRDRGTTGELFF. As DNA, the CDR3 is TGTGCCAGCAGCCCGCGGGACAGGGGGACGACCGGGGAGCTGTTTTTT.

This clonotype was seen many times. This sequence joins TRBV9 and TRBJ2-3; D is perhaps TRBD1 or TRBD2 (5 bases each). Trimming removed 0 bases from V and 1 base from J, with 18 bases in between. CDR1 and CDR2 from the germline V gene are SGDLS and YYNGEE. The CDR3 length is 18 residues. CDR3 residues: CASSVDIGASYRTDTQYF. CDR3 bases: TGTGCCAGCAGCGTAGATATTGGGGCTAGCTACCGCACAGATACGCAGTATTTT.

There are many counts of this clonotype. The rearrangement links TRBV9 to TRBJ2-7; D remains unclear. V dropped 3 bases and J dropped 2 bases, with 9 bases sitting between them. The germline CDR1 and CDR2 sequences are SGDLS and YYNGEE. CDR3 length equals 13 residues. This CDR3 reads CASSGTSTYEQYF. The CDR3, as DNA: TGTGCCAGCAGCGGGACCTCCACCTACGAGCAGTACTTC.

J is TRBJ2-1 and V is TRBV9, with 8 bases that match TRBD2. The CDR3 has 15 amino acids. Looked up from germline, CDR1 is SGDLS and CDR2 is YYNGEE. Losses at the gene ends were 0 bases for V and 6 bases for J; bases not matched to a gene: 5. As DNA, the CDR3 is TGTGCCAGCAGCGTAGTGGGACTAGTGAGCAATGAGCAGTTCTTC. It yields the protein CASSVVGLVSNEQFF.

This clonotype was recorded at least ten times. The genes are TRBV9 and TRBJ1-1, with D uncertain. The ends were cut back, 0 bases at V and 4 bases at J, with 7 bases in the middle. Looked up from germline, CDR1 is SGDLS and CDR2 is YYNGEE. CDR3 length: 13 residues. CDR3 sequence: CASSVGGSTEAFF. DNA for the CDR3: TGTGCCAGCAGCGTAGGAGGGAGCACTGAAGCTTTCTTT.

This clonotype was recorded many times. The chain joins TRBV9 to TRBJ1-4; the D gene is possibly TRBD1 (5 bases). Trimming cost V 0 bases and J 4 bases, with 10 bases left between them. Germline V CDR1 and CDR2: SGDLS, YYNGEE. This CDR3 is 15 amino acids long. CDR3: CASSVDVTVNEKLFF. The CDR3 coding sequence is TGTGCCAGCAGCGTAGATGTGACAGTTAATGAAAAACTGTTTTTT.

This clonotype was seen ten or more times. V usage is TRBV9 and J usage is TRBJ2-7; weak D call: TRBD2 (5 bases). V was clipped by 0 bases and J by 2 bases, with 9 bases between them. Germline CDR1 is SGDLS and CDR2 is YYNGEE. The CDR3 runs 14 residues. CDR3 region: CASSVGTHTYEQYF. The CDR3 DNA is TGTGCCAGCAGCGTAGGGACTCACACCTACGAGCAGTACTTC.

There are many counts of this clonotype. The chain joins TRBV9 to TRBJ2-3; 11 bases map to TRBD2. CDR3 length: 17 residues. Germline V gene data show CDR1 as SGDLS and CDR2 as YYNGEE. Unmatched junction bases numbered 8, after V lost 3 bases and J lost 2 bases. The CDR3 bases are TGTGCCAGCAGCGCTTTTGCGGGACTAGCGGTCACAGATACGCAGTATTTT. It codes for CASSAFAGLAVTDTQYF.

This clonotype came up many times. The chain's CDR3 is CASSFNVGSQETQYF. CDR3 nucleotide sequence: TGTGCCAGCAGCTTCAATGTGGGTTCCCAAGAGACCCAGTACTTC. The V gene is TRBV9, the J gene TRBJ2-5; D ambiguous. Looked up from germline, CDR1 is SGDLS and CDR2 is YYNGEE. Trimming stripped 4 bases from V and 1 base from J, with 14 bases between. CDR3 length: 15 residues.

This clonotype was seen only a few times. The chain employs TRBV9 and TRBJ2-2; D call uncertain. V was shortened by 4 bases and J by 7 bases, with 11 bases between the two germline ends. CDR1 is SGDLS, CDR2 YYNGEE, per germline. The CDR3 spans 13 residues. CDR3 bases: TGTGCCAGCAGCTTAGAGCAAGGCGGGGAGCTGTTTTTT. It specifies CASSLEQGGELFF.

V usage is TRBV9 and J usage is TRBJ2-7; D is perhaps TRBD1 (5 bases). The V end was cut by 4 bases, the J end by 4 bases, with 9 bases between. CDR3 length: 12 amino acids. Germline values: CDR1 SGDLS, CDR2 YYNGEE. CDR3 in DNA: TGTGCCAGCAGCCCTAACAGGTACGAGCAGTACTTC. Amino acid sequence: CASSPNRYEQYF.

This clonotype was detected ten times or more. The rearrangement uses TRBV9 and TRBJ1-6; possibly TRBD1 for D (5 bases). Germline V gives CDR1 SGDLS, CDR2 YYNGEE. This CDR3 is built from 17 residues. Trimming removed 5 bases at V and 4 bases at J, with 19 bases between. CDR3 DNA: TGTGCCAGCAGTGAGGCCGCGGGGCCCCTATATAATTCACCCCTCCACTTT. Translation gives CASSEAAGPLYNSPLHF.

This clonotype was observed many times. The CDR3 is CASSERADYYGYTF. In nucleotides, the CDR3 is TGTGCCAGCAGCGAGAGGGCAGATTACTATGGCTACACCTTC. The rearrangement links TRBV9 to TRBJ1-2; D gene unclear. Germline CDR1 SGDLS, CDR2 YYNGEE. CDR3 length: 14 residues. V lost 3 bases, J lost 3 bases, and 12 bases lay in between.

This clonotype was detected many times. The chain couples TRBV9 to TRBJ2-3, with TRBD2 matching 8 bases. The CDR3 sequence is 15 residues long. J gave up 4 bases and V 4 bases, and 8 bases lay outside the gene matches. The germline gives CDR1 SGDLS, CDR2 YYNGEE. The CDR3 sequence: CASSPQSTSADTQYF. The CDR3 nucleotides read TGTGCCAGCAGCCCTCAATCGACTAGCGCAGATACGCAGTATTTT.

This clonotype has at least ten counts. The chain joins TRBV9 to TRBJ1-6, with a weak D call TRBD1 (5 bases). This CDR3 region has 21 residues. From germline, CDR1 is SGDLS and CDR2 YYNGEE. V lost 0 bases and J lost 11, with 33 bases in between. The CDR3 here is CASSVATTSGIDSPRGAPLHF. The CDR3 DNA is TGTGCCAGCAGCGTAGCTACGACATCGGGGATTGACAGCCCAAGAGGGGCACCCCTCCACTTT.

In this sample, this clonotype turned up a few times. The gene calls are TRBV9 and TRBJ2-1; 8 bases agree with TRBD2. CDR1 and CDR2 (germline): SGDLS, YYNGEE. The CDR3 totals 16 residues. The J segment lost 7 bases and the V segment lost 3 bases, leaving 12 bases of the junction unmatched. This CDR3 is CASSARGGASGNEQFF. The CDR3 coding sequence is TGTGCCAGCAGCGCCCGGGGGGGCGCGTCGGGGAATGAGCAGTTCTTC.

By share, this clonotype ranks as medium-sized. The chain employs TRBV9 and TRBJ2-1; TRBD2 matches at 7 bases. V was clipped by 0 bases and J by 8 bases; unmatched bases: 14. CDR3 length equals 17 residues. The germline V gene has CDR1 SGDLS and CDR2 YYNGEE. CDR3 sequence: CASSVVASGIGGYEQFF. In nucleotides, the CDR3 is TGTGCCAGCAGCGTAGTCGCTAGCGGAATAGGTGGCTATGAGCAGTTCTTC.

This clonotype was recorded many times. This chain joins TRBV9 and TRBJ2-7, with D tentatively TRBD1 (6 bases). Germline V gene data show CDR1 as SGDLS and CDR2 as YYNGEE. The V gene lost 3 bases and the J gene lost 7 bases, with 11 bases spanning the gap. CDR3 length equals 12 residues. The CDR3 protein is CASSAERGEQYF. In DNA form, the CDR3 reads TGTGCCAGCAGCGCGGAGAGGGGGGAGCAGTACTTC.

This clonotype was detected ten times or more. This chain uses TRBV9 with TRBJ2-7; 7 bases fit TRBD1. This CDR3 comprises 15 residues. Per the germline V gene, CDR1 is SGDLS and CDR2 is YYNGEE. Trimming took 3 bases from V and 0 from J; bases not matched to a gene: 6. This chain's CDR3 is CASSAGWDSSYEQYF. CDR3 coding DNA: TGTGCCAGCAGCGCGGGATGGGACAGCTCCTACGAGCAGTACTTC.

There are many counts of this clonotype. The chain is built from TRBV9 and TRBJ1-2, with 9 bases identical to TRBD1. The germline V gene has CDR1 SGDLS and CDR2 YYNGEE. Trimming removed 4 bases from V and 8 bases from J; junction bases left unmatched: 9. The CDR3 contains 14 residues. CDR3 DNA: TGTGCCAGCAGCACTCGGACAGGGGAGTTCGGCTACACCTTC. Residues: CASSTRTGEFGYTF.

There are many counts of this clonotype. The CDR3 loop reads CASSVVGTEAFF. CDR3 sequence (DNA): TGTGCCAGCAGCGTAGTTGGGACAGAAGCTTTCTTT. The chain combines TRBV9 with TRBJ1-1; a possible D gene is TRBD1 (6 bases). Trimming left V 0 bases short and J 8 bases short, with 8 bases between. Germline loops: CDR1 SGDLS, CDR2 YYNGEE. The CDR3 spans 12 residues.

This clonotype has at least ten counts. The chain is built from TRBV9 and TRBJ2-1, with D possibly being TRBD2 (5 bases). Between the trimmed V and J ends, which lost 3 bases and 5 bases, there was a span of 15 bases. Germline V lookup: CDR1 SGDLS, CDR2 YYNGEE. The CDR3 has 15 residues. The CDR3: CASSERDSGNNEQFF. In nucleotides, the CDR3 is TGTGCCAGCAGCGAACGGGATTCGGGGAACAATGAGCAGTTCTTC.

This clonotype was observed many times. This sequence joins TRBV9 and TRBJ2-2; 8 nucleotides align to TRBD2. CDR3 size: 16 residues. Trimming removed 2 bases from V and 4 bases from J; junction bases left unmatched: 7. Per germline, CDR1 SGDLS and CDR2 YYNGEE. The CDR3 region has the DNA TGTGCCAGCAGCGTCCAACGGGGGGGCATCACCGGGGAGCTGTTTTTT. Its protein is CASSVQRGGITGELFF.